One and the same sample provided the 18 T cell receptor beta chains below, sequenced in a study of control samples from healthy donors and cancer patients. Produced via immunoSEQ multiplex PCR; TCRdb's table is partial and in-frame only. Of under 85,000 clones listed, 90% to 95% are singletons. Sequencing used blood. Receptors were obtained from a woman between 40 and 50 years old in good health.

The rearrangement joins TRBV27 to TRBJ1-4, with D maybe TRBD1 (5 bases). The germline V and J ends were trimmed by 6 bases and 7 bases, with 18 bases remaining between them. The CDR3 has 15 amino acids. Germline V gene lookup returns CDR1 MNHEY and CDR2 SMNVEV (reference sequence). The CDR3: CASRFLGGIGEKLFF. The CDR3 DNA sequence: TGTGCCAGCAGATTCCTTGGGGGGATAGGTGAAAAACTGTTTTTT.

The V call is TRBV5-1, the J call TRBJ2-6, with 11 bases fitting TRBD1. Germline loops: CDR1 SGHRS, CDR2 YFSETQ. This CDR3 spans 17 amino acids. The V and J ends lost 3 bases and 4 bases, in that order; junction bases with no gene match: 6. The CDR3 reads CASSSGQGAKGANVLTF. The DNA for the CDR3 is TGCGCCAGCAGCTCTGGACAGGGGGCGAAAGGGGCCAACGTCCTGACTTTC.

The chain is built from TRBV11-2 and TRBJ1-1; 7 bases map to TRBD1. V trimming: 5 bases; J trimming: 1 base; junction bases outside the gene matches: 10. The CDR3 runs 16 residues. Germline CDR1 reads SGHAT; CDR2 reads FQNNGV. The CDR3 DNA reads TGTGCCAGCAGCAAGACAGGGACGTTGTCGAACACTGAAGCTTTCTTT. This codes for CASSKTGTLSNTEAFF.

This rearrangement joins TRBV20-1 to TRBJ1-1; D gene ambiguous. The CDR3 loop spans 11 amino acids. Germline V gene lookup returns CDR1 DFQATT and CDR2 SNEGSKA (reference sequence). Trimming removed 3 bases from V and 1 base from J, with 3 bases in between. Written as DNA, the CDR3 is TGCAGTGCTAGCTGGAACACTGAAGCTTTCTTT. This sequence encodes CSASWNTEAFF.

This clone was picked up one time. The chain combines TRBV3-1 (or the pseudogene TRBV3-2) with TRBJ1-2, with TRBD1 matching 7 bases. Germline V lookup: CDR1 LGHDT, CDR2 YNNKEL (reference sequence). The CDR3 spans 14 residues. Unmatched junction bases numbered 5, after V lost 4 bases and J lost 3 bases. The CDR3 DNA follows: TGTGCCAGCAGCCCGCGGGACAGCTACTATGGCTACACCTTC. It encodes CASSPRDSYYGYTF.

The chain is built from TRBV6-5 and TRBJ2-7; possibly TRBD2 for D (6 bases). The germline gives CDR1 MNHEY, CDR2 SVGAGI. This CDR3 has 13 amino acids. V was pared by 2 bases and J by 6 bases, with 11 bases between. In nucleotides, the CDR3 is TGTGCCAGCAGTTACACCGGGGAGGTCGAGCAGTACTTC. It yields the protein CASSYTGEVEQYF.

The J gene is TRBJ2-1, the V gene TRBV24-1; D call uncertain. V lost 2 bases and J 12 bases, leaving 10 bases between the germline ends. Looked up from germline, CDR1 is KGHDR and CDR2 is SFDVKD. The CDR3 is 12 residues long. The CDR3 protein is CATSDYGLRQFF. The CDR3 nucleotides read TGTGCCACCAGTGATTATGGGCTCCGGCAGTTCTTC.

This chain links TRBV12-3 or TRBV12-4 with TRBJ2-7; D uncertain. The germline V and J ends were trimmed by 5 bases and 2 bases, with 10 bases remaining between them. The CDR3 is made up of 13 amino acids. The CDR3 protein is CASSDGPTYEQYF. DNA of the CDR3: TGTGCCAGCAGTGACGGACCGACCTACGAGCAGTACTTC.

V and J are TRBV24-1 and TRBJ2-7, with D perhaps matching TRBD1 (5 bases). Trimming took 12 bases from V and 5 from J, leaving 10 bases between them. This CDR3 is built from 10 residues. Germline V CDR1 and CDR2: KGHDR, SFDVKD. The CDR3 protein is CASPGHEQYF. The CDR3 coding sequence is TGTGCCTCCCCAGGGCACGAGCAGTACTTC.

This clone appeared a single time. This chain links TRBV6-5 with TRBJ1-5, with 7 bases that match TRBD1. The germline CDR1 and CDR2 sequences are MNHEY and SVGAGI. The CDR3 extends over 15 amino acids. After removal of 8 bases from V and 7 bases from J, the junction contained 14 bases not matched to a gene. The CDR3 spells CASAKTGFSYQPQHF. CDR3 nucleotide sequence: TGTGCCAGCGCCAAGACAGGGTTTAGCTACCAGCCCCAGCATTTT.

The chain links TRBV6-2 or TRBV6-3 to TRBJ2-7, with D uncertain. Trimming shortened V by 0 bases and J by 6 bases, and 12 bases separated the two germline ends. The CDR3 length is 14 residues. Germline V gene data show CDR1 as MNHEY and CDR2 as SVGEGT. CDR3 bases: TGTGCCAGCAGTTACTCTGTGCCTAGGGCCGAGCAGTACTTC. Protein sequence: CASSYSVPRAEQYF.

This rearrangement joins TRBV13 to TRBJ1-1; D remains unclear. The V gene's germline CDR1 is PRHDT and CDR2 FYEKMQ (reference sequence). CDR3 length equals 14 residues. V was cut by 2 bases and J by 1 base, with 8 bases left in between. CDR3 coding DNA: TGTGCCAGCAGCTTATACTTTCAGAACACTGAAGCTTTCTTT. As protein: CASSLYFQNTEAFF.

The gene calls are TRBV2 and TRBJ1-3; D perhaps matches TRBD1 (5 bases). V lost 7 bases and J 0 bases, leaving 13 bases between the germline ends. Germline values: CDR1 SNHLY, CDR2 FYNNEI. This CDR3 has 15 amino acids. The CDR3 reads CASTGQAFSGNTIYF. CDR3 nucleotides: TGTGCCAGCACGGGGCAGGCTTTCTCTGGAAACACCATATATTTT.

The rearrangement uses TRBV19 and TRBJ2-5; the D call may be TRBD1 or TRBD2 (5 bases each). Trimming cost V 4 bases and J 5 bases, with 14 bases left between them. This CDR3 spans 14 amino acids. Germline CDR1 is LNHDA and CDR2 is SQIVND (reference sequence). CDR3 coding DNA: TGTGCCAGTAGTACCGCCGGGGACGGGGAGACCCAGTACTTC. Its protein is CASSTAGDGETQYF.

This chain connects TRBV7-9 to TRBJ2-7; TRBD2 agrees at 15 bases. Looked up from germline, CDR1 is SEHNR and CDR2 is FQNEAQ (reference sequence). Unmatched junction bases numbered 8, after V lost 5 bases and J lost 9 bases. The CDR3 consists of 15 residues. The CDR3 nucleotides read TGTGCCAGCAGCCCCCCGGGACTAGCGGGGGGAGGGCAGTACTTC. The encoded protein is CASSPPGLAGGGQYF.

In nucleotides, the CDR3 is TGTGCCAGCAGTGAAGGGGTCGTTGACACCGGGGAGCTGTTTTTT. This gives the protein CASSEGVVDTGELFF. V and J are TRBV2 and TRBJ2-2; no reliable D call. CDR1 and CDR2 (germline): SNHLY, FYNNEI. The V gene lost 1 base and the J gene lost 3 bases, with 9 bases spanning the gap. The CDR3 has 15 amino acids.

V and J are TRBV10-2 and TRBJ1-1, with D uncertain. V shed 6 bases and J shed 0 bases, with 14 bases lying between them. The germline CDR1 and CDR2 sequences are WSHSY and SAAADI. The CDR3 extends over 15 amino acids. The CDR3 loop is CASRREGSMNTEAFF. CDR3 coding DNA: TGCGCCAGCAGGAGGGAAGGGAGTATGAACACTGAAGCTTTCTTT.

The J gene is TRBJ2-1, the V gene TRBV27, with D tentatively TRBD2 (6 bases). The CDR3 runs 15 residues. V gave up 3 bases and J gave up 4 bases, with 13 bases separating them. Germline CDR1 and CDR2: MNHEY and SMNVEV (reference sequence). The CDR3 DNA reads TGTGCCAGCAGTTTGTGGGGGAGCGGGTACAATGAGCAGTTCTTC. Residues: CASSLWGSGYNEQFF.